The present T cell receptor beta chain was sequenced within a study of control samples from healthy donors and cancer patients. The V gene's germline CDR1 is SGDLS and CDR2 YYNGEE. V shed 0 bases and J 3 bases; nucleotides not matched to a gene: 9. This CDR3 spans 16 amino acids. Data came from immunoSEQ multiplex PCR; TCRdb stores just in-frame clones and leaves some out. This repertoire shows some 130,000 clones, around 90% found once; its top ten account for roughly 9.4%. This sequence joins TRBV9 and TRBJ2-7, with 7 bases matching TRBD1. Sequencing was performed on blood. The receptor was isolated from a man aged 18-30 years in good health. The CDR3 region is CASSVGGWDSFYEQYF. CDR3 DNA: TGTGCCAGCAGCGTAGGCGGTTGGGACAGTTTCTACGAGCAGTACTTC.